The rows below give T cell receptor beta chains drawn from one sample of a study of T cells in Graves' hyperthyroidism and ophthalmopathy. TCRdb reanalysed the multiplex PCR reads using MiXCR and keeps one entry per CDR3 protein. The sample contains about 530,000 distinct CDR3 sequences, 17% of which appear only once. Material: blood. These receptors were collected from a young woman with Graves' ophthalmopathy. Both conserved end residues are part of each CDR3.

V	J	CDR3
TRBV20-1	TRBJ2-7	CSARDPGLEDEQYF
TRBV20-1	TRBJ2-7	CSARWGQGAYEQYF
TRBV6-1	TRBJ1-5	CASSGGWEPQHF
TRBV20-1	TRBJ2-5	CSASPLAHPQETQYF
TRBV28	TRBJ1-5	CASSFDNQPQHF
TRBV18	TRBJ2-1	CASSPVRGYNEQFF
TRBV11-2	TRBJ1-2	CASSLEFTGQGYGYTF
TRBV10-3	TRBJ2-3	CAISEDRGSRADTQYF
TRBV2	TRBJ2-2	CASSRDRAGGELFF
TRBV29-1	TRBJ2-1	CSVLTPGRTYNEQFF
TRBV9	TRBJ1-1	CASTRWEGANTEAFF
TRBV5-1	TRBJ2-2	CASSRGDSNTGELFF
TRBV30	TRBJ1-5	CACNNRVGQPQHF
TRBV6-5	TRBJ1-2	CASSLSQGALNYGYTF
TRBV7-2	TRBJ2-7	CASSFEYYEQYF
TRBV7-2	TRBJ2-5	CASSLVAGLMYF
TRBV12-3/TRBV12-4	TRBJ2-5	CASSFSRAGKTQYF
TRBV20-1	TRBJ2-3	CSASPPSRTDTQYF
TRBV19	TRBJ2-4	CASSPAQGKNIQYF
TRBV5-4	TRBJ2-1	CASSFGTSGTGEQFF
TRBV6-1	TRBJ2-7	CASCYKGRGTKQYF
TRBV3-1	TRBJ2-7	CASSQERKDYEQYF
TRBV30	TRBJ1-2	CAWSSANYGYTF
TRBV13	TRBJ2-7	CASSALVWSEQYF
TRBV3-1	TRBJ2-3	CASSQGPGFTDTQYF
TRBV2	TRBJ2-4	CASSEASGKNIQYF
TRBV6-1	TRBJ1-4	CASSYETGRGGKLFF
TRBV6-5	TRBJ2-5	CASSYAGQPGQETQYF
TRBV4-1	TRBJ1-5	CASSQEKDRGPDNQPQHF
TRBV27	TRBJ1-5	CASREGVSNQPQHF
TRBV19	TRBJ1-1	CASAAGVNTEAFF
TRBV5-8	TRBJ1-1	CASSFGTGGSLAFF
TRBV3-1	TRBJ2-3	CASSHGSEDTQYF
TRBV28	TRBJ1-2	CASSLGLWTGGAGGYTF
TRBV25-1	TRBJ1-1	CASSEVPPGTANTEAFF
TRBV2	TRBJ2-3	CASSASSSGGRTDTQYF
TRBV28	TRBJ2-7	CATRQQNYEQYF
TRBV4-2	TRBJ1-1	CASSPTDMNTEAFF
TRBV28	TRBJ1-2	CASSNPGGAYYGYTF
TRBV4-1	TRBJ2-5	CASSQGMGSGVWETQYF
TRBV5-1	TRBJ2-6	CASSRDRSGANVLTF
TRBV13	TRBJ1-5	CASSFSGDSNQPQHF
TRBV7-8	TRBJ1-1	CASSLMWGDTEAFF
TRBV20-1	TRBJ2-2	CSASGTGSFANTGELFF
TRBV29-1	TRBJ1-1	CSVNRLMNTEAFF
TRBV19	TRBJ2-1	CASSRRSGDYNEQFF
TRBV18	TRBJ2-3	CASQRSTQYF
TRBV30	TRBJ2-4	CAWSEGLAGGRGAKNIQYF
TRBV13	TRBJ2-2	CASSLWGRTGELFF
TRBV6-2/TRBV6-3	TRBJ1-6	CASSYTGLYNSPLHF
TRBV20-1	TRBJ2-1	CSARGPPSYNEQFF
TRBV28	TRBJ2-7	CASSPGLGYEQYF
TRBV18	TRBJ1-3	CASSPPGTGLNTIYF
TRBV20-1	TRBJ1-1	CSARDHLGSMNTEAFF